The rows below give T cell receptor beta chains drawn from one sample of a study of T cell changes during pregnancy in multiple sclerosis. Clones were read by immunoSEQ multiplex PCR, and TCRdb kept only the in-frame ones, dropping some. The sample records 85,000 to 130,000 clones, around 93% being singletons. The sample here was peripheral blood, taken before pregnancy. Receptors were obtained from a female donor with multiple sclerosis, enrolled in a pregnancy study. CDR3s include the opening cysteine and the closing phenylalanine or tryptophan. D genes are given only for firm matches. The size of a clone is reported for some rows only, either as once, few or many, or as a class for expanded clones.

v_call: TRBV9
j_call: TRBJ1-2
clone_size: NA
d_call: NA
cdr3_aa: CASSAHVKSYGYTF
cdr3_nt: TGTGCCAGCAGCGCGCACGTGAAGAGCTATGGCTACACCTTC

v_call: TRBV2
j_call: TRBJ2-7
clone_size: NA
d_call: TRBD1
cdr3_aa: CASKVPRTGTYEQYF
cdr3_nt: TGTGCCAGCAAAGTTCCTCGGACAGGGACCTACGAGCAGTACTTC

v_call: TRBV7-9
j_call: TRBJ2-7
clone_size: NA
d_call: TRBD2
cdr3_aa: CASSGGLAAYEQYF
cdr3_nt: TGTGCCAGCAGCGGGGGACTAGCGGCCTACGAGCAGTACTTC

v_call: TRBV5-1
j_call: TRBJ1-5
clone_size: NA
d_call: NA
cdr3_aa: CASSLAGVGNQPQHF
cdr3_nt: TGCGCCAGCAGCTTGGCGGGGGTGGGCAATCAGCCCCAGCATTTT

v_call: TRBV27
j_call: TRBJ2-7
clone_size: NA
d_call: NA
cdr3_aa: CASSWQGESYEQYF
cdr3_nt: TGTGCCAGCAGTTGGCAGGGTGAGTCCTACGAGCAGTACTTC

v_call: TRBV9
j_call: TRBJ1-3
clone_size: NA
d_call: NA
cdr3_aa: CASSVAVGNTIYF
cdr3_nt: TGTGCCAGCAGCGTAGCCGTTGGAAACACCATATATTTT

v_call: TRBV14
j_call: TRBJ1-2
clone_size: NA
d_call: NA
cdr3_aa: CASSQGPGRVGGYTF
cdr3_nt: TGTGCCAGCAGCCAAGGGCCAGGGAGGGTAGGTGGCTACACCTTC

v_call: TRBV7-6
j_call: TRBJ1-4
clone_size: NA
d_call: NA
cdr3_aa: CASSLGHSNEKLFF
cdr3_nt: TGTGCCAGCAGCTTGGGACATAGCAATGAAAAACTGTTTTTT

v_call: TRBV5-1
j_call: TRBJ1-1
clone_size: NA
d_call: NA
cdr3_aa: CASSTGSTEAFF
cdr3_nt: TGCGCCAGCAGCACAGGGTCGACTGAAGCTTTCTTT

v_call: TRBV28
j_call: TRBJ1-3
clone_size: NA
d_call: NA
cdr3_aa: CASSFGSGNTIYF
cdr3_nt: TGTGCCAGCAGTTTCGGCTCTGGAAACACCATATATTTT

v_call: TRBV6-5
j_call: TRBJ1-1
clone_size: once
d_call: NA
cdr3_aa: CASSPTFLDGFEAFF
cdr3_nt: TGTGCCAGCTCTCCGACTTTTCTTGACGGCTTTGAAGCTTTCTTT

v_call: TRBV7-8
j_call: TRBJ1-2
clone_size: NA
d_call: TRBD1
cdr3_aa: CASSLEGQVLGYTF
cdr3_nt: TGTGCCAGCAGCTTAGAGGGACAGGTCTTGGGCTACACCTTC

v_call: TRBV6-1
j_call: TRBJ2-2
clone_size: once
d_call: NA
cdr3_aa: CASSGRGNTGELFF
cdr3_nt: TGTGCCAGCTCCGGACGGGGAAACACCGGGGAGCTGTTTTTT

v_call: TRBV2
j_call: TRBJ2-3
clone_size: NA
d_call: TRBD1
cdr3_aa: CASRLDRGGSDTQYF
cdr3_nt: TGTGCCAGCAGGCTTGACAGGGGCGGTTCAGATACGCAGTATTTT

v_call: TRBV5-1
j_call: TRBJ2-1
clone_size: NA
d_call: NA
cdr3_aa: CASSLDRSQYNEQFF
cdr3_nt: TGCGCCAGCAGCTTGGACAGGTCCCAATACAATGAGCAGTTCTTC

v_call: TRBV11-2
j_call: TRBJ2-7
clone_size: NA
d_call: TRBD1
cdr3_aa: CASSLVDRGYEQYF
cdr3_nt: TGTGCCAGCAGCTTAGTGGACAGGGGCTACGAGCAGTACTTC

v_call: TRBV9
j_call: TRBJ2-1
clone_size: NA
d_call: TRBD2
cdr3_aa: CASSVATSGSYNEQFF
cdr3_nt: TGTGCCAGCAGCGTCGCAACTAGCGGCTCCTACAATGAGCAGTTCTTC

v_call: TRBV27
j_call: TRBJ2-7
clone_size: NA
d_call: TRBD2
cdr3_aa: CASSFSAGGYYEQYF
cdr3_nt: TGTGCCAGCAGTTTCTCGGCGGGGGGCTACTACGAGCAGTACTTC

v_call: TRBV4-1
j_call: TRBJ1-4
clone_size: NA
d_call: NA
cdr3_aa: CASSQAEAFSEKLFF
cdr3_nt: TGCGCCAGCAGCCAAGCGGAGGCGTTTAGCGAAAAACTGTTTTTT

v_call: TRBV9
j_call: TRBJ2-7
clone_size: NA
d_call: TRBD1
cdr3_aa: CASSAGGQGAYEQYF
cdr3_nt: TGTGCCAGCAGCGCAGGGGGACAGGGGGCCTACGAGCAGTACTTC

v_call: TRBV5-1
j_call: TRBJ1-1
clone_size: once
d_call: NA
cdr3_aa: CASTTDGEVRNTEAFF
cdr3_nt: TGCGCCAGCACCACGGACGGGGAGGTAAGGAACACTGAAGCTTTCTTT

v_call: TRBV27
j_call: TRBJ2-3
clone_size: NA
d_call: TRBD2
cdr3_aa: CASSSITSGSGAGDTQYF
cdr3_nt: TGTGCCAGCAGTTCTATAACTAGCGGGAGTGGGGCCGGGGATACGCAGTATTTT

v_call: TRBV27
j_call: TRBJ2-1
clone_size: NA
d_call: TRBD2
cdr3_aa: CASSLWGGYRSEQFF
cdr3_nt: TGTGCCAGCAGTTTGTGGGGAGGGTATCGCAGTGAGCAGTTCTTC

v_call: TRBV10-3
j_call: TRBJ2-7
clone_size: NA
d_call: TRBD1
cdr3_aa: CAISSRDRGSYEQYF
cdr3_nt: TGTGCCATCAGTTCCCGGGACAGGGGATCCTACGAGCAGTACTTC

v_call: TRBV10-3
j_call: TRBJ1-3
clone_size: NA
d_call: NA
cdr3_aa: CAISVGRDSGNTIYF
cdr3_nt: TGTGCCATCAGTGTGGGCAGGGACTCTGGAAACACCATATATTTT

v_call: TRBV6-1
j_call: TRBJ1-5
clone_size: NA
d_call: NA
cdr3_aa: CASRGEGSNQPQHF
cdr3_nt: TGTGCCAGCAGGGGGGAGGGGTCGAATCAGCCCCAGCATTTT